These 29 T cell receptor beta chains share one sample of origin, sequenced in a study of cytomegalovirus exposure and HLA in healthy donors (dated by TCRdb to about 2017). The receptor library was made with the immunoSEQ multiplex PCR assay. The multiplex PCR relied on a mix of 60 forward primers for TCR Vbeta segments and 13 reverse primers for TCR Jbeta segments. Imported from immuneACCESS, the table was reduced by TCRdb to in-frame sequences with V and J called. These copies leave out some clones; in studies compared against another copy, an unresolved V gene accounts for under half, and the cause of the remainder is not known. This sample's records show roughly 120,000 clones. Of the sample, 1% is held by the ten largest clones. What was sequenced was PBMCs. These receptor sequences come from a man aged 18-30 years in good health and CMV-seronegative.

V gene TRBV7-9 combines with J gene TRBJ1-3; tentatively, D is TRBD1 (5 bases). Trimming shortened V by 2 bases and J by 2 bases, and 10 bases separated the two germline ends. The CDR3 consists of 15 residues. Germline V CDR1 and CDR2: SEHNR, FQNEAQ (reference sequence). The CDR3 coding sequence is TGTGCCAGCAGCTTAACGGCAGGGCCTGGAAACACCATATATTTT. Its translation is CASSLTAGPGNTIYF.

This chain connects TRBV5-1 to TRBJ2-2; 7 positions agree with TRBD2. CDR3 length: 16 residues. V lost 2 bases and J lost 4; bases outside the gene matches: 8. Germline CDR1 and CDR2: SGHRS and YFSETQ. This chain's CDR3 is CASSFGGGPSTGELFF. The CDR3 DNA is TGCGCCAGCAGCTTCGGGGGAGGGCCGAGCACCGGGGAGCTGTTTTTT.

The gene calls are TRBV29-1 and TRBJ2-5; tentatively, D is TRBD2 (6 bases). Germline lookup yields CDR1 SQVTM and CDR2 ANQGSEA. Trimming stripped 5 bases from V and 9 bases from J, with 19 bases between. This CDR3 region has 13 residues. The CDR3 DNA reads TGCAGCGTTACGCCCCCCTCGGGGGAGGCCCAGTACTTC. Amino acid sequence: CSVTPPSGEAQYF.

The chain employs TRBV27 and TRBJ2-7, with 10 bases matching TRBD1. The CDR3 consists of 14 residues. The germline V gene encodes CDR1 MNHEY and CDR2 SMNVEV (reference sequence). Unmatched junction bases numbered 3, after V lost 2 bases and J lost 5 bases. The CDR3 DNA is TGTGCCAGCAGTTTACGGGACAGGGGAAACGAGCAGTACTTC. It encodes CASSLRDRGNEQYF.

V usage is TRBV7-9 and J usage is TRBJ1-1, with 7 positions matching TRBD1. From germline, CDR1 is SEHNR and CDR2 FQNEAQ (reference sequence). Unmatched junction bases numbered 8, after V lost 5 bases and J lost 5 bases. The CDR3 loop spans 14 amino acids. CDR3 coding DNA: TGTGCCAGCAGCCAACGAGCGACAGGGACTGAAGCTTTCTTT. Its protein product is CASSQRATGTEAFF.

CDR3 in amino acids: CASSDNSVTLNTEAFF. The DNA of the CDR3 is TGTGCCAGCTCAGACAACTCAGTAACCTTGAACACTGAAGCTTTCTTT. The chain has TRBV18 and TRBJ1-1; no clear D. V lost 5 bases, J lost 0 bases, and 16 bases lay in between. The CDR3 totals 16 residues. Germline CDR1 is KGHSH and CDR2 is LQKENI. The whole variable domain, remainder taken from reference TRBV18 and TRBJ1-1, is NAGVMQNPRHLVRRRGQEARLRCSPMKGHSHVYWYRQLPEEGLKFMVYLQKENIIDESGMPKERFSAEFPKEGPSILRIQQVVRGDSAAYFCASSDNSVTLNTEAFFGQGTRLTVV.

CDR3 coding DNA: TGTGCCAGTAGTATAGGACTTCCCACAGATACGCAGTATTTT. This codes for CASSIGLPTDTQYF. The V and J genes are TRBV19 and TRBJ2-3; D gene unclear. The CDR3 is made up of 14 amino acids. CDR1 is LNHDA and CDR2 is SQIVND in the germline V gene (reference sequence). V was clipped by 1 base and J by 2 bases, with 7 bases between them.

This chain connects TRBV15 to TRBJ1-2, with TRBD1 as a possible D gene (6 bases). The CDR3 totals 15 residues. Germline values: CDR1 LNHNV, CDR2 YYDKDF (reference sequence). The V end was cut by 1 base, the J end by 4 bases, with 13 bases between. CDR3 region: CATSRAQGTPYGYTF. CDR3 DNA sequence: TGTGCCACCAGCAGAGCCCAGGGGACCCCCTATGGCTACACCTTC.

CDR3 loop: CASSFIAGGHSYNEQFF. The CDR3 DNA follows: TGCGCCAGCAGCTTTATAGCGGGGGGACACTCCTACAATGAGCAGTTCTTC. The V call is TRBV5-1, the J call TRBJ2-1, with TRBD2 matching over 10 bases. The germline CDR1 and CDR2 sequences are SGHRS and YFSETQ. Unmatched junction bases numbered 5, after V lost 2 bases and J lost 0 bases. The CDR3 runs 17 residues.

The V call is TRBV18, the J call TRBJ2-7; D perhaps matches TRBD1 (5 bases). V shed 3 bases and J shed 2 bases, with 8 bases lying between them. This CDR3 is 13 amino acids long. In germline, CDR1 is KGHSH, CDR2 LQKENI. The CDR3 DNA reads as TGTGCCAGCTCACCGGACATCACCTACGAGCAGTACTTC. Protein sequence: CASSPDITYEQYF. Looking up the rest from reference TRBV18 and TRBJ2-7 gives the full variable domain: NAGVMQNPRHLVRRRGQEARLRCSPMKGHSHVYWYRQLPEEGLKFMVYLQKENIIDESGMPKERFSAEFPKEGPSILRIQQVVRGDSAAYFCASSPDITYEQYFGPGTRLTVT.

The chain recombines TRBV10-2 with TRBJ2-5; the match to TRBD1 covers 7 bases. The germline V gene has CDR1 WSHSY and CDR2 SAAADI. This CDR3 region has 15 residues. The junction had 11 bases not matched to a gene; V was cut back by 5 bases and J by 5 bases. CDR3 sequence (DNA): TGCGCCAGCAGTCACTTAGGGGGCCCAGGGGAGACCCAGTACTTC. Its protein product is CASSHLGGPGETQYF.

This sequence joins TRBV28 and TRBJ2-1; 7 nucleotides agree with TRBD1. Germline V gives CDR1 MDHEN, CDR2 SYDVKM. After removal of 6 bases from V and 2 bases from J, the junction contained 7 bases not matched to a gene. The CDR3 extends over 15 amino acids. The CDR3 nucleotides are TGTGCCAGCAGGGCGGACAGGTTAACCTACAATGAGCAGTTCTTC. Translation: CASRADRLTYNEQFF.

This chain connects TRBV5-1 to TRBJ2-7; D gene unclear. CDR1 is SGHRS and CDR2 is YFSETQ in the germline V gene. V lost 3 bases, J lost 0 bases, and 7 bases lay in between. CDR3 length equals 13 residues. This chain's CDR3 is CASSYPNSYEQYF. CDR3 nucleotides: TGCGCCAGCAGCTACCCTAACTCCTACGAGCAGTACTTC.

The chain uses TRBV27 and TRBJ1-1; D is perhaps TRBD1 (6 bases). The germline V and J ends were trimmed by 6 bases and 6 bases, with 17 bases remaining between them. Germline lookup yields CDR1 MNHEY and CDR2 SMNVEV (reference sequence). The CDR3 loop spans 14 amino acids. As DNA, the CDR3 is TGTGCCAGCAGCTTAACAGGGCCTGGGTCTGAAGCTTTCTTT. It yields the protein CASSLTGPGSEAFF.

The chain couples TRBV18 to TRBJ1-5, with D possibly TRBD1 on 5 matching bases. Trimming cost V 6 bases and J 0 bases, with 12 bases left between them. The CDR3 length is 15 residues. Germline V gene lookup returns CDR1 KGHSH and CDR2 LQKENI. The CDR3 loop reads CASSLQGLSNQPQHF. For the CDR3, the DNA is TGTGCCAGCTCTCTCCAGGGTCTTAGCAATCAGCCCCAGCATTTT.

The V gene is TRBV2, the J gene TRBJ2-2, with a possible D match to TRBD1 (6 bases). The CDR3 is 15 residues long. Trimming stripped 4 bases from V and 1 base from J, with 10 bases between. The germline gives CDR1 SNHLY, CDR2 FYNNEI. CDR3 DNA: TGTGCCAGCAGTGTAACAGGGCAGAACACCGGGGAGCTGTTTTTT. This gives the protein CASSVTGQNTGELFF.

The chain recombines TRBV19 with TRBJ2-6; 7 positions match TRBD1. V shed 6 bases, J shed 0 bases, and the junction held 11 bases outside the gene matches. CDR3 size: 18 residues. CDR1 and CDR2 from the germline V gene are LNHDA and SQIVND (reference sequence). CDR3 in DNA: TGTGCCAGTAGCAGGACCGGGACAGTGCGCTCTGGGGCCAACGTCCTGACTTTC. This sequence encodes CASSRTGTVRSGANVLTF.

V is TRBV6-1 and J is TRBJ2-2, with unresolved D. Between the trimmed V and J ends, which lost 2 bases and 5 bases, there was a span of 9 bases. CDR1 and CDR2 from the germline V gene are MNHNS and SASEGT. This CDR3 comprises 14 residues. CDR3 in amino acids: CASSEIQYTGELFF. The CDR3 DNA reads as TGTGCCAGCAGTGAAATACAGTATACCGGGGAGCTGTTTTTT.

The chain joins TRBV27 to TRBJ1-2; 10 nucleotides agree with TRBD1. The germline CDR1 and CDR2 sequences are MNHEY and SMNVEV (reference sequence). The CDR3 runs to 15 residues. V shed 4 bases, J shed 8 bases, and the junction held 10 bases outside the gene matches. CDR3 sequence reads: CASSSPTGGSRGYTF. In DNA form, the CDR3 reads TGTGCCAGCAGTTCACCGACAGGGGGCTCACGCGGCTACACCTTC.

V is TRBV13 and J is TRBJ2-7, with D maybe TRBD2 (6 bases). Per germline, CDR1 PRHDT and CDR2 FYEKMQ (reference sequence). This CDR3 has 14 residues. V dropped 4 bases and J dropped 1 base, with 11 bases sitting between them. The CDR3 DNA reads TGTGCCAGCAGCTCCGGGAGATGGTCCTACGAGCAGTACTTC. Encoded protein: CASSSGRWSYEQYF.

The rearrangement links TRBV6-5 to TRBJ1-2; 7 nucleotides agree with TRBD1. The trim removed 6 bases at V and 14 bases at J, leaving 18 bases unmatched. This CDR3 has 14 amino acids. The germline gives CDR1 MNHEY, CDR2 SVGAGI. The CDR3 nucleotides are TGTGCCAGCAGGCCAGGGGGACAGACCCATAAATTGACCTTC. Residues: CASRPGGQTHKLTF.

DNA for the CDR3: TGTGCCAGCAGCCAAGCTCGGACAGGGATCTTCGGCACTGAAGCTTTCTTT. Residues: CASSQARTGIFGTEAFF. The chain uses TRBV4-2 and TRBJ1-1; 8 bases agree with TRBD1. Losses at the gene ends were 1 base for V and 4 bases for J; bases not matched to a gene: 11. This CDR3 is built from 17 residues. Germline V lookup: CDR1 LGHNA, CDR2 YNFKEQ.

The chain recombines TRBV4-1 with TRBJ2-3; D may be TRBD2 (5 bases). With 1 base removed from V and 3 bases from J, the gap between germline ends came to 8 bases. Looked up from germline, CDR1 is MGHRA and CDR2 is YSYEKL. The CDR3 has 14 amino acids. CDR3 protein: CASSQVRVTDTQYF. CDR3 nucleotides: TGCGCCAGCAGCCAAGTGAGGGTAACAGATACGCAGTATTTT.

V is TRBV30 and J is TRBJ1-1, with D possibly TRBD1 on 5 matching bases. There are 13 residues in the CDR3. Germline V gene lookup returns CDR1 GTSNPN and CDR2 SVGIG (reference sequence). V was trimmed by 5 bases and J by 4 bases, leaving 14 bases between them. The CDR3 coding sequence is TGTGCCTGGGGACATTCCCTGGGCACTGAAGCTTTCTTT. As protein: CAWGHSLGTEAFF.

V gene TRBV5-4 combines with J gene TRBJ2-1; TRBD1 agrees at 8 bases. The CDR3 spans 16 residues. With 4 bases clipped from V and 6 bases from J, the junction kept 12 bases outside the gene matches. Germline V gene lookup returns CDR1 SGHNT and CDR2 YYREEE (reference sequence). In DNA form, the CDR3 reads TGTGCCAGCAGCACTGGGACAGGACCGCCCTCCAATGAGCAGTTCTTC. Amino acid sequence: CASSTGTGPPSNEQFF. The full variable domain, in which reference TRBV5-4 and TRBJ2-1 provide the parts outside the CDR3, is ETGVTQSPTHLIKTRGQQVTLRCSSQSGHNTVSWYQQALGQGPQFIFQYYREEENGRGNFPPRFSGLQFPNYSSELNVNALELDDSALYLCASSTGTGPPSNEQFFGPGTRLTVL.

The chain employs TRBV10-2 and TRBJ2-7; 7 positions match TRBD2. The CDR3 extends over 18 amino acids. The junction had 21 bases not matched to a gene; V was cut back by 3 bases and J by 7 bases. In germline, CDR1 is WSHSY, CDR2 SAAADI. CDR3 sequence (DNA): TGCGCCAGCAGTGAACGGCCCCAGGGACCGGGACTACTTTATGAGCAGTACTTC. This sequence encodes CASSERPQGPGLLYEQYF.

The chain recombines TRBV28 with TRBJ1-4; D is uncertain. The CDR3 is 12 residues long. Germline V gene lookup returns CDR1 MDHEN and CDR2 SYDVKM. Between the trimmed V and J ends, which lost 6 bases and 6 bases, there was a span of 8 bases. CDR3 sequence (DNA): TGTGCCAGCAGCCAAGCCCATGAAAAACTGTTTTTT. Protein product: CASSQAHEKLFF.

The gene calls are TRBV11-2 and TRBJ2-7; 9 bases align to TRBD1. This CDR3 spans 14 amino acids. Per germline, CDR1 SGHAT and CDR2 FQNNGV. The J segment lost 5 bases and the V segment lost 5 bases, leaving 7 bases of the junction unmatched. The CDR3 coding sequence is TGTGCCAGCAGCCCCGGGACAGGGACCCACGAGCAGTACTTC. Residues: CASSPGTGTHEQYF.

The CDR3 DNA reads TGCGCCAGCAGCATTCCTAGCAGCGGGGGTGAGCAGTTCTTC. Protein product: CASSIPSSGGEQFF. The chain is built from TRBV5-1 and TRBJ2-1; 8 bases match TRBD2. Germline trimming cut 4 bases from V and 9 bases from J; bases unmatched to any gene: 9. CDR1 and CDR2 from the germline V gene are SGHRS and YFSETQ. The CDR3 is 14 amino acids.